The present entry profiles one T cell receptor (beta chain) with its context. Its specificity is not known. This sample was taken from a study of T cell responses to AZD1222 COVID-19 vaccine. Whole-study results and caveats: Clonal diversity was possibly underestimated, and white British individuals and females predominated among donors. Vaccination with two AZD1222 doses was followed by a rise in Spike-specific TCR breadth and depth.

Sequencing was performed with immunoSEQ multiplex PCR; in TCRdb, only in-frame clones are kept and a portion is missing. This table holds under 150,000 clones, around 90% found once. Germline CDR1 is LGHDT and CDR2 is YNNKEL (reference sequence). With 4 bases removed from V and 0 bases from J, the gap between germline ends came to 9 bases. The CDR3 loop spans 15 amino acids. V gene TRBV3-1 (or the pseudogene TRBV3-2) combines with J gene TRBJ1-4, with D maybe TRBD1 (6 bases). Sequencing used peripheral blood, obtained 28 days after the second AZD1222 dose. This TCR was recovered from an adult who received the AZD1222 COVID-19 vaccine. This CDR3 reads CASSPRTATNEKLFF. The CDR3 bases are TGTGCCAGCAGCCCCCGGACAGCAACTAATGAAAAACTGTTTTTT.